A single sample gave rise to the 26 T cell receptor beta chains below, sequenced in a study of control samples from healthy donors and cancer patients. This table comes from immunoSEQ multiplex PCR, and its TCRdb copy is limited to in-frame clones, with some not included. The sample yields roughly 63,000 clones, roughly 89% seen once. The sequenced sample consisted of PBMCs. The receptors come from a man aged 60-69 years with colorectal cancer.

The chain recombines TRBV3-1 (or the pseudogene TRBV3-2) with TRBJ1-3; 8 nucleotides line up with TRBD1. The V gene end was trimmed by 8 bases and the J gene end by 4 bases; junction bases not matched to a gene: 16. There are 17 residues in the CDR3. In germline, CDR1 is LGHDT, CDR2 YNNKEL (reference sequence). CDR3 region: CASRLNRGKSAGNTIYF. The CDR3 DNA follows: TGTGCCAGCCGTTTGAACAGGGGGAAATCTGCCGGAAACACCATATATTTT.

The chain links TRBV5-1 to TRBJ2-3; 8 bases map to TRBD2. The V gene end was trimmed by 5 bases and the J gene end by 5 bases; junction bases not matched to a gene: 7. The length of the CDR3 is 14 residues. Germline assignment: CDR1 SGHRS and CDR2 YFSETQ. The CDR3 loop reads CASRTRGEVDTQYF. Written as DNA, the CDR3 is TGCGCCAGCAGGACGCGGGGGGAGGTAGATACGCAGTATTTT.

This rearrangement joins TRBV5-1 to TRBJ2-3; D is undetermined. Looked up from germline, CDR1 is SGHRS and CDR2 is YFSETQ. The CDR3 extends over 13 amino acids. V lost 2 bases to trimming and J lost 6 bases, with 10 bases between them. The CDR3, as DNA: TGCGCCAGCAGCTTCAATGGCGATGATACGCAGTATTTT. It specifies CASSFNGDDTQYF.

This rearrangement joins TRBV28 to TRBJ2-7; possible D gene TRBD2, 5 bases. Trimming cost V 2 bases and J 7 bases, with 9 bases left between them. Germline V lookup: CDR1 MDHEN, CDR2 SYDVKM. The CDR3 runs 12 residues. CDR3 nucleotides: TGTGCCAGCAGTTTAGTATCGGGGGAGCAGTACTTC. Translating it yields CASSLVSGEQYF.

The chain carries TRBV2 and TRBJ1-5; TRBD1 matches at 7 bases. V was pared by 6 bases and J by 5 bases, with 4 bases of the junction left unmatched. Germline V gives CDR1 SNHLY, CDR2 FYNNEI. The CDR3 has 13 residues. The CDR3 coding sequence is TGTGCCAGCAGGACACAGGGGCATCAGCCCCAGCATTTT. Its translation is CASRTQGHQPQHF.

The chain links TRBV6-6 to TRBJ1-3, with D maybe TRBD1 (5 bases). Germline-derived CDR1 and CDR2 are MNHNY and SVGAGI (reference sequence). The CDR3 loop spans 14 amino acids. The V end lost 7 bases, the J end lost 0 bases, and 10 bases lay between the germline ends. CDR3 in amino acids: CASMRRDSGNTIYF. The CDR3 DNA sequence: TGTGCCAGCATGCGCAGGGACTCTGGAAACACCATATATTTT.

The genes are TRBV6-4 and TRBJ2-1, with 10 bases lining up with TRBD1. The CDR3 has 17 residues. Trimming removed 6 bases from V and 7 bases from J; junction bases left unmatched: 15. Germline V gene sequence: CDR1 MRHNA, CDR2 SNTAGT. The CDR3 loop is CASSVSNGQGEVNEQFF. The CDR3 DNA reads TGTGCCAGCAGCGTCTCCAACGGACAGGGGGAAGTGAATGAGCAGTTCTTC.

This rearrangement joins TRBV3-1 (or the pseudogene TRBV3-2) to TRBJ1-6; D gene ambiguous. The CDR3 runs 12 residues. The V end lost 4 bases, the J end lost 8 bases, and 6 bases lay between the germline ends. Per the germline V gene, CDR1 is LGHDT and CDR2 is YNNKEL (reference sequence). CDR3 sequence: CASSPGDSPLHF. In nucleotides, the CDR3 is TGTGCCAGCAGCCCCGGGGATTCACCCCTCCACTTT.

This chain links TRBV2 with TRBJ1-5; no definite D call. V lost 3 bases and J 3 bases, leaving 15 bases between the germline ends. The CDR3 runs to 16 residues. Per the germline V gene, CDR1 is SNHLY and CDR2 is FYNNEI. The CDR3 DNA reads TGTGCCAGCAGTGACGGGTGGAGGGCCGACAATCAGCCCCAGCATTTT. Protein sequence: CASSDGWRADNQPQHF.

V gene TRBV30 combines with J gene TRBJ2-7; D is perhaps TRBD2 (5 bases). The CDR3 contains 13 residues. Between the trimmed V and J ends, which lost 0 bases and 1 base, there was a span of 7 bases. Germline values: CDR1 GTSNPN, CDR2 SVGIG (reference sequence). The CDR3: CAWSVSGSYEQYF. In DNA, the CDR3 is TGTGCCTGGAGTGTATCGGGGTCCTACGAGCAGTACTTC.

The V call is TRBV5-1, the J call TRBJ2-7; no definite D call. The CDR3 totals 14 residues. Trimming cost V 0 bases and J 0 bases, with 7 bases left between them. From germline, CDR1 is SGHRS and CDR2 YFSETQ. The CDR3 bases are TGCGCCAGCAGCTTGGACGGCCTCTCCTACGAGCAGTACTTC. The encoded protein is CASSLDGLSYEQYF.

The chain uses TRBV30 and TRBJ2-1, with 8 positions matching TRBD1. The CDR3 consists of 15 residues. The germline CDR1 and CDR2 sequences are GTSNPN and SVGIG (reference sequence). J lost 2 bases, V lost 4 bases, and 7 bases had no gene match. The CDR3: CAWTQGAGTYNEQFF. In nucleotides, the CDR3 is TGTGCCTGGACCCAGGGGGCCGGAACCTACAATGAGCAGTTCTTC.

This chain uses TRBV28 with TRBJ1-1; 9 bases are shared with TRBD1. V lost 3 bases, J lost 1 base, and 3 bases stayed unmatched. The CDR3 totals 15 residues. Germline V gene data show CDR1 as MDHEN and CDR2 as SYDVKM. For the CDR3, the DNA is TGTGCCAGCAGTTTTAGGGGACAGGGGAACACTGAAGCTTTCTTT. Its protein product is CASSFRGQGNTEAFF.

The chain combines TRBV30 with TRBJ1-1, with D maybe TRBD1 (5 bases). The V end was cut by 8 bases, the J end by 0 bases, with 16 bases between. This CDR3 has 14 residues. The germline V gene has CDR1 GTSNPN and CDR2 SVGIG (reference sequence). In nucleotides, the CDR3 is TGTGCCCAGTCAGGGCCGCCCATGAACACTGAAGCTTTCTTT. Residues: CAQSGPPMNTEAFF.

The chain employs TRBV7-2 and TRBJ2-1, with 13 bases aligning to TRBD2. The V and J ends lost 7 bases and 7 bases, in that order; junction bases with no gene match: 10. This CDR3 comprises 16 residues. The germline V gene has CDR1 SGHTA and CDR2 FQGNSA. The CDR3 protein is CASNKLAGGPGNEQFF. CDR3 DNA sequence: TGTGCCAGCAACAAACTAGCGGGGGGGCCTGGGAATGAGCAGTTCTTC.

The rearrangement uses TRBV7-2 and TRBJ2-2, with TRBD1 identical over 9 bases. V was pared by 5 bases and J by 4 bases, with 11 bases of the junction left unmatched. Germline CDR1 and CDR2: SGHTA and FQGNSA. The CDR3 sequence is 17 residues long. Written as DNA, the CDR3 is TGTGCCAGCAGCACCCAACCGACAGGGGGAAGCACCGGGGAGCTGTTTTTT. Protein: CASSTQPTGGSTGELFF.

CDR3 sequence (DNA): TGTGCTAGTGGTTTGGGGATGGGGACAGGGAGCGAGCAGTACTTC. It yields the protein CASGLGMGTGSEQYF. The chain employs TRBV12-5 and TRBJ2-7; 9 nucleotides match TRBD1. Germline V lookup: CDR1 LGHNT, CDR2 FRNRAP. The length of the CDR3 is 15 residues. V lost 1 base to trimming and J lost 6 bases; unmatched junction nucleotides: 7.

The J gene is TRBJ1-1, the V gene TRBV9; D remains unclear. Germline CDR1 SGDLS, CDR2 YYNGEE. Trimming took off 1 base at V and 2 bases at J, with 18 bases between the two ends. There are 17 residues in the CDR3. CDR3 amino acids: CASSVRDGILPNTEAFF. DNA for the CDR3: TGTGCCAGCAGCGTAAGGGATGGGATCCTACCCAACACTGAAGCTTTCTTT.

The chain combines TRBV27 with TRBJ1-6; D is undetermined. The CDR3 is 14 residues long. V was pared by 3 bases and J by 7 bases, with 10 bases between. The germline gives CDR1 MNHEY, CDR2 SMNVEV (reference sequence). CDR3: CASSFPGSNSPLHF. In nucleotides, the CDR3 is TGTGCCAGCAGTTTTCCCGGGTCCAATTCACCCCTCCACTTT.

The rearrangement uses TRBV19 and TRBJ1-1; 7 bases agree with TRBD1. J gave up 0 bases and V 5 bases, and 3 bases lay outside the gene matches. The CDR3 contains 14 residues. CDR1 and CDR2 (germline): LNHDA, SQIVND (reference sequence). CDR3 DNA sequence: TGTGCCAGTAGTCTGACAGGGATGAACACTGAAGCTTTCTTT. Translating gives CASSLTGMNTEAFF.

This clone appeared a few times. The chain joins TRBV9 to TRBJ1-5; 7 nucleotides align to TRBD1. The CDR3 sequence is 14 residues long. V was pared by 3 bases and J by 4 bases, with 4 bases of the junction left unmatched. Germline assignment: CDR1 SGDLS and CDR2 YYNGEE. The CDR3 loop reads CASSATGVNQPQHF. CDR3 DNA sequence: TGTGCCAGCAGCGCCACAGGGGTGAATCAGCCCCAGCATTTT.

The genes are TRBV10-3 and TRBJ2-3; 10 bases are shared with TRBD1. This CDR3 is built from 13 residues. Unmatched junction bases numbered 9, after V lost 8 bases and J lost 10 bases. Germline lookup yields CDR1 ENHRY and CDR2 SYGVKD. The CDR3: CAIGGTGVEAQYF. Written as DNA, the CDR3 is TGTGCCATCGGCGGGACAGGGGTAGAGGCGCAGTATTTT.

The V call is TRBV5-4, the J call TRBJ2-1, with 8 bases fitting TRBD1. Trimming cost V 4 bases and J 2 bases; bases outside gene matches: 8. Germline-derived CDR1 and CDR2 are SGHNT and YYREEE (reference sequence). This CDR3 is 16 amino acids long. The CDR3 DNA reads as TGTGCCAGCAGCCCAAAGACAGGGGAGGCCTACAATGAGCAGTTCTTC. This gives the protein CASSPKTGEAYNEQFF.

The chain couples TRBV4-2 to TRBJ2-7, with D hard to call. The CDR3 has 14 residues. The ends were cut back, 4 bases at V and 3 bases at J, with 13 bases in the middle. CDR1 is LGHNA and CDR2 is YNFKEQ in the germline V gene. The CDR3 DNA sequence: TGTGCCAGCAGCCCCGACGACGGAAGCTACGAGCAGTACTTC. Protein: CASSPDDGSYEQYF.

This chain connects TRBV28 to TRBJ1-1; D gene ambiguous. The CDR3 contains 14 residues. Germline V lookup: CDR1 MDHEN, CDR2 SYDVKM. V was clipped by 5 bases and J by 5 bases, with 15 bases between them. CDR3 nucleotide sequence: TGTGCCAGCAGTAGTCAAGGGAGGAGGACTGAAGCTTTCTTT. Protein: CASSSQGRRTEAFF.

The V call is TRBV7-3, the J call TRBJ2-7; D gene ambiguous. Per the germline V gene, CDR1 is SGHTA and CDR2 is FQGTGA. The CDR3 is made up of 15 amino acids. Trimming pared 2 bases from V and 2 bases from J, leaving 13 bases between. CDR3 nucleotides: TGTGCCAGCAGCTTATTCGTTGGGGAAACCTACGAGCAGTACTTC. It translates to CASSLFVGETYEQYF.